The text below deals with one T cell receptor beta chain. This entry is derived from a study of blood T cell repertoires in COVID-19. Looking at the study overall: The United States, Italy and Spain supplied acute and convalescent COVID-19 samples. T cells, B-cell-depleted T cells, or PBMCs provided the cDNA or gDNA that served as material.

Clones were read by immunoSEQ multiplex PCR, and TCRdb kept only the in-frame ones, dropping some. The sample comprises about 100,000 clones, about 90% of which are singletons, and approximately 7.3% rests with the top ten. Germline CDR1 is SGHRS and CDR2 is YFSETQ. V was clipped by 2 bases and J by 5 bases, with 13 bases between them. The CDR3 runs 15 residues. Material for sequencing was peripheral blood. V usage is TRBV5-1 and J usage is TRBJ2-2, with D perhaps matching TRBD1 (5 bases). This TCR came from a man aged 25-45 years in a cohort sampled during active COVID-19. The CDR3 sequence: CASSFRPQGTGELFF. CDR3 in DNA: TGCGCCAGCAGCTTTAGACCCCAGGGAACCGGGGAGCTGTTTTTT.